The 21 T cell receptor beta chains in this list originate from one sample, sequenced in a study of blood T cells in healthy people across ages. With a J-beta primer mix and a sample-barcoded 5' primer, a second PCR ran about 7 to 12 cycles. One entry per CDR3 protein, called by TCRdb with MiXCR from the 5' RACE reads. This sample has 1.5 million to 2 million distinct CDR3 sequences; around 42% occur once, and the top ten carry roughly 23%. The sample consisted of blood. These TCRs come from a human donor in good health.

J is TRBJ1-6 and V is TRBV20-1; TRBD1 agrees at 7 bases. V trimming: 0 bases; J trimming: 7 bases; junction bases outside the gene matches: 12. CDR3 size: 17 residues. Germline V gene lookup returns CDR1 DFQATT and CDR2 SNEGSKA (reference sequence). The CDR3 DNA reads TGCAGTGCTAGAGATTTGGGGAAGGGGGCCCGAAATTCACCCCTCCACTTT. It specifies CSARDLGKGARNSPLHF.

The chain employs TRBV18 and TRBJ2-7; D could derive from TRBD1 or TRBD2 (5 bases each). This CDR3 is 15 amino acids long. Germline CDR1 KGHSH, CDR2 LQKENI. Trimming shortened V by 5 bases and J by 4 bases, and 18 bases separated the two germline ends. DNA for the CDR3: TGTGCCAGCTCAACCCGGGACGGATCTAAGTACGAGCAGTACTTC. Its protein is CASSTRDGSKYEQYF.

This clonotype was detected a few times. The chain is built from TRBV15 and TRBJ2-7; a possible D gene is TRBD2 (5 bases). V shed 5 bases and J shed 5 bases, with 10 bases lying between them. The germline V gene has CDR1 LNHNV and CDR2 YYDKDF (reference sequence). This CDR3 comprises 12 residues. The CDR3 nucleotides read TGTGCCACCAGCGGAGGAGCTAACGAGCAGTACTTC. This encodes CATSGGANEQYF.

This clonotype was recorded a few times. CDR3 amino acids: CASSRIAGEDNEQFF. The CDR3 region has the DNA TGTGCCAGCAGCCGAATAGCGGGGGAGGACAATGAGCAGTTCTTC. The genes are TRBV28 and TRBJ2-1, with TRBD2 matching 9 bases. This CDR3 region has 15 residues. Unmatched junction bases numbered 8, after V lost 6 bases and J lost 5 bases. The germline gives CDR1 MDHEN, CDR2 SYDVKM.

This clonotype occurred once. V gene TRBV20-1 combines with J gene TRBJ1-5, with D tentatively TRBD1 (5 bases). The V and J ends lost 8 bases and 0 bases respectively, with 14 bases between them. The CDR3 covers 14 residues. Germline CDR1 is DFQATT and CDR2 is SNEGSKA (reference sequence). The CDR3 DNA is TGCAGTACTGGGGGAGATTTTAGCAATCAGCCCCAGCATTTT. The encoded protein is CSTGGDFSNQPQHF.

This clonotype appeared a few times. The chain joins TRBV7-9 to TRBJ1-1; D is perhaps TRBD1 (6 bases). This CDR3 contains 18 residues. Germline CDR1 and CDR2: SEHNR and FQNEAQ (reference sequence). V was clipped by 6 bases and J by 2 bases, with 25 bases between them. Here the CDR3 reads CASRNLDRPPLPNTEAFF. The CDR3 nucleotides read TGTGCCAGCAGAAACCTAGACAGGCCTCCTCTCCCAAACACTGAAGCTTTCTTT.

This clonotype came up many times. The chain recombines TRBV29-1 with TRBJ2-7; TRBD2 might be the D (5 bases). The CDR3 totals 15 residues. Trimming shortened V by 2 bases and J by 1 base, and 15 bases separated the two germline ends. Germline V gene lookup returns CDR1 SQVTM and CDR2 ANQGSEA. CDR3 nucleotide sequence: TGCAGCGTTGAAAGGCGAGGGTACGAATCCTACGAGCAGTACTTC. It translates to CSVERRGYESYEQYF.

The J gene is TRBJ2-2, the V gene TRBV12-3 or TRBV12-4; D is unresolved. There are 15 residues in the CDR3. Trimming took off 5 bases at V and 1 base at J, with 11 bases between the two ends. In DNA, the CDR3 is TGTGCCAGCAGTGCCACCGTTTGGAACACCGGGGAGCTGTTTTTT. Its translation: CASSATVWNTGELFF.

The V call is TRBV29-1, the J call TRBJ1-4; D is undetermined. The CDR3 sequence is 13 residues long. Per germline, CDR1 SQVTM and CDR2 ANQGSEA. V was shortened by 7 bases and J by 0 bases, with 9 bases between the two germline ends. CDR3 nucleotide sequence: TGCAGCGCCTTCATAGCAACTAATGAAAAACTGTTTTTT. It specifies CSAFIATNEKLFF. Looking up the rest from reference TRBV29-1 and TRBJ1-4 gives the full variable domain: SAVISQKPSRDICQRGTSLTIQCQVDSQVTMMFWYRQQPGQSLTLIATANQGSEATYESGFVIDKFPISRPNLTFSTLTVSNMSPEDSSIYLCSAFIATNEKLFFGSGTQLSVL.

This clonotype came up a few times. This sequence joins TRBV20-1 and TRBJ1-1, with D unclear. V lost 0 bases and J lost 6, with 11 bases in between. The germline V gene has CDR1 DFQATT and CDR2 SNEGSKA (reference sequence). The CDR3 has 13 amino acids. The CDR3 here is CSARDSGSPEAFF. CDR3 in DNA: TGCAGTGCTAGAGATTCGGGGAGCCCTGAAGCTTTCTTT.

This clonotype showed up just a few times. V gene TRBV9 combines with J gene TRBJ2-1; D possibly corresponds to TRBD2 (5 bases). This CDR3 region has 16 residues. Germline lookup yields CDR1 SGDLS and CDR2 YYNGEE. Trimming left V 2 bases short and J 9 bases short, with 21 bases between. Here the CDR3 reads CASSVRAADLLAEQFF. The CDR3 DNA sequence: TGTGCCAGCAGCGTGCGGGCCGCAGACCTCTTGGCTGAGCAGTTCTTC.

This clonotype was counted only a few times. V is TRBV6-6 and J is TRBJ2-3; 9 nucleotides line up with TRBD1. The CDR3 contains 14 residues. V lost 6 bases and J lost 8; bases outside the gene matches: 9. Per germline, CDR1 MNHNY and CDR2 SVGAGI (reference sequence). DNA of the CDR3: TGTGCCAGCAGGGTACAGGGGGCGGTCGTTACGCAGTATTTT. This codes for CASRVQGAVVTQYF.

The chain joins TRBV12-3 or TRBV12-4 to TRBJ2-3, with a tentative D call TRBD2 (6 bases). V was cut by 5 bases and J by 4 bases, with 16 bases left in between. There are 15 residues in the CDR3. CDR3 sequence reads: CASSPGTASADTQYF. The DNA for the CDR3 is TGTGCCAGCAGTCCCGGGACTGCCAGCGCAGATACGCAGTATTTT.

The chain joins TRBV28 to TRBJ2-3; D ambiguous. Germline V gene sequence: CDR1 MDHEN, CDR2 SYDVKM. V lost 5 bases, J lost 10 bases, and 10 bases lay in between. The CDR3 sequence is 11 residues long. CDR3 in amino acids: CASSEVRAQYF. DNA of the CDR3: TGTGCCAGCAGTGAAGTAAGGGCGCAGTATTTT.

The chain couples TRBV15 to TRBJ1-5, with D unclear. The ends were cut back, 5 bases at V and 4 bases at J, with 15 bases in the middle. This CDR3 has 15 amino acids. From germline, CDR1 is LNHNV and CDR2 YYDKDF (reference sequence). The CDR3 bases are TGTGCCACCAGCCCGAGTGGGTTCGGAAATCAGCCCCAGCATTTT. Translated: CATSPSGFGNQPQHF.

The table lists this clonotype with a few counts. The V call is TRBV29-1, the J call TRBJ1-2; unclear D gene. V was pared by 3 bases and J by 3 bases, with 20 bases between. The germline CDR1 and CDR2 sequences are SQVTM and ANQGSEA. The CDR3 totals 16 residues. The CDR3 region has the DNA TGCAGCGTTGACAGTACAAGCCTTCGTATGGACTATGGCTACACCTTC. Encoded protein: CSVDSTSLRMDYGYTF.

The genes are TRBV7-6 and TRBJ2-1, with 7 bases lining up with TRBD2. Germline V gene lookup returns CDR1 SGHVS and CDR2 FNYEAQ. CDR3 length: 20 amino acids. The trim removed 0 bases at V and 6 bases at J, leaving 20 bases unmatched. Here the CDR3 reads CASSLAIPRTSLFMGNEQFF. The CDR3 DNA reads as TGTGCCAGCAGCTTAGCTATACCGCGGACTAGTCTTTTTATGGGCAATGAGCAGTTCTTC.

In DNA, the CDR3 is TGTGCCAGCAGCTCGGGCCCCGCTCAGTACGAGCAGTACTTC. It yields the protein CASSSGPAQYEQYF. V gene TRBV7-6 combines with J gene TRBJ2-7; D uncertain. V lost 4 bases to trimming and J lost 4 bases, with 14 bases between them. CDR1 is SGHVS, CDR2 FNYEAQ, per germline. The CDR3 sequence is 14 residues long.

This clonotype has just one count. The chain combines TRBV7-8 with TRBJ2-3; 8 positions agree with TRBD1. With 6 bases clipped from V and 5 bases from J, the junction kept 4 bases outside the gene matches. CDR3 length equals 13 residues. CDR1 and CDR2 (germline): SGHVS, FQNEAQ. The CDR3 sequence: CASSPDRVDTQYF. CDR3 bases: TGTGCCAGCAGTCCGGACAGGGTAGATACGCAGTATTTT. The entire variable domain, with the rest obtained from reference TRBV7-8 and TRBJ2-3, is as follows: GAGVSQSPRYKVAKRGQDVALRCDPISGHVSLFWYQQALGQGPEFLTYFQNEAQLDKSGLPSDRFFAERPEGSVSTLKIQRTQQEDSAVYLCASSPDRVDTQYFGPGTRLTVL.

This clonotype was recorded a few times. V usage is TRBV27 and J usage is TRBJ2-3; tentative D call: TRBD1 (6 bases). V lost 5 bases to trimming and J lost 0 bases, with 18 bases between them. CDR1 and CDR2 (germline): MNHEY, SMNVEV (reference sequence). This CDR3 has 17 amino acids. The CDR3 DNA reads TGTGCCAGCAGTCTAAACTCGGACAGTAGAAGCACAGATACGCAGTATTTT. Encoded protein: CASSLNSDSRSTDTQYF.

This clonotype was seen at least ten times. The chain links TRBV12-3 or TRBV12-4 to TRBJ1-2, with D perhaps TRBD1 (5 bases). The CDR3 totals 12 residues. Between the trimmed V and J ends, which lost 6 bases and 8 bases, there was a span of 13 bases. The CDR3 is CASSLIGDGYTF. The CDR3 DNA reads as TGTGCCAGCAGCTTAATCGGGGACGGCTACACCTTC.